Presented here are 25 T cell receptor beta chains from one specimen sequenced in a study of T-cell memory formation after mild COVID-19. Each CDR3 protein gets one entry after TCRdb re-called the 5' RACE reads with MiXCR. The sample consists of 360,000 or so distinct CDR3 sequences, around 30% of them appearing once. What was sequenced was PBMCs or a T cell subset sorted from them (not recorded which). These receptors came from an adult woman who had mild COVID-19 (a few samples of this study predate the infection). Cell type and time point are not known.

In this sample, this clonotype turned up many times. This chain joins TRBV12-3 or TRBV12-4 and TRBJ2-7, with D possibly matching TRBD2 (6 bases). The CDR3 is made up of 14 amino acids. The V end was cut by 4 bases, the J end by 2 bases, with 12 bases between. The CDR3 is CASSSYSGTYEQYF. The DNA for the CDR3 is TGTGCCAGCAGTTCGTATAGCGGAACCTACGAGCAGTACTTC.

The rearrangement links TRBV20-1 to TRBJ2-2; D gene ambiguous. CDR1 DFQATT and CDR2 SNEGSKA come from the germline V gene (reference sequence). The CDR3 runs to 13 residues. V was cut by 0 bases and J by 8 bases, with 10 bases left in between. Here the CDR3 reads CSARERLVGELFF. The CDR3 DNA reads as TGCAGTGCTAGAGAGCGGCTCGTTGGGGAGCTGTTTTTT.

The chain couples TRBV7-9 to TRBJ2-1, with TRBD2 matching 8 bases. CDR1 is SEHNR, CDR2 FQNEAQ, per germline (reference sequence). CDR3 size: 14 residues. Losses at the gene ends were 4 bases for V and 10 bases for J; bases not matched to a gene: 9. The CDR3 loop reads CASSSILAADEQFF. The CDR3 DNA reads as TGTGCCAGCAGCTCCATACTAGCGGCGGACGAGCAGTTCTTC.

The chain carries TRBV7-7 and TRBJ2-2; the match to TRBD2 covers 7 bases. Germline V lookup: CDR1 SSHAT, CDR2 FNYEAQ (reference sequence). Unmatched junction bases numbered 8, after V lost 5 bases and J lost 2 bases. This CDR3 is built from 16 residues. The CDR3 is CASSPRGVLNTGELFF. Written as DNA, the CDR3 is TGTGCCAGCAGCCCTCGGGGGGTTCTTAACACCGGGGAGCTGTTTTTT.

This clonotype was recorded many times. V is TRBV7-2 and J is TRBJ2-2; 12 positions agree with TRBD2. The germline CDR1 and CDR2 sequences are SGHTA and FQGNSA. The CDR3 loop spans 16 amino acids. Unmatched junction bases numbered 7, after V lost 5 bases and J lost 6 bases. CDR3 DNA: TGTGCCAGCAGCCCCCGACTAGCGGGAGTGGCCGGGGAGCTGTTTTTT. Its translation is CASSPRLAGVAGELFF.

This clonotype has just a few counts. The V and J genes are TRBV20-1 and TRBJ2-1; 8 nucleotides match TRBD2. Germline CDR1 and CDR2: DFQATT and SNEGSKA (reference sequence). This CDR3 has 17 amino acids. V gave up 0 bases and J gave up 6 bases; unmatched junction bases: 13. CDR3 bases: TGCAGTGCTAGAGATGAGATAGCGGGATCCCCCCGCAATGAGCAGTTCTTC. Protein: CSARDEIAGSPRNEQFF.

The chain joins TRBV7-9 to TRBJ2-2, with a tentative D call TRBD1 (5 bases). Germline V CDR1 and CDR2: SEHNR, FQNEAQ (reference sequence). The CDR3 is 14 residues long. Trimming removed 7 bases from V and 5 bases from J, with 14 bases in between. The CDR3 region is CASTHPGMTGELFF. The CDR3 DNA follows: TGTGCCAGCACCCACCCAGGGATGACCGGGGAGCTGTTTTTT.

The chain is built from TRBV7-9 and TRBJ2-1, with 7 bases identical to TRBD2. V shed 5 bases, J shed 5 bases, and the junction held 15 bases outside the gene matches. The CDR3 length is 17 residues. The V gene's germline CDR1 is SEHNR and CDR2 FQNEAQ (reference sequence). The CDR3 region has the DNA TGTGCCAGCAGCACCCCCCTGGGGCGGGAGAACCACAATGAGCAGTTCTTC. As protein: CASSTPLGRENHNEQFF.

The rearrangement joins TRBV29-1 to TRBJ2-1, with 14 bases matching TRBD2. The germline gives CDR1 SQVTM, CDR2 ANQGSEA. The CDR3 is made up of 16 amino acids. V trimming: 4 bases; J trimming: 4 bases; junction bases outside the gene matches: 6. CDR3 amino acids: CSVGSGTSGSYNEQFF. CDR3 coding DNA: TGCAGCGTTGGCTCAGGGACTAGCGGGAGTTACAATGAGCAGTTCTTC.

V and J are TRBV24-1 and TRBJ2-5; 7 nucleotides match TRBD1. V dropped 2 bases and J dropped 2; count of bases not matched to a gene: 7. Germline CDR1 is KGHDR and CDR2 is SFDVKD. CDR3 length: 16 residues. The CDR3 loop is CATSDSTGIGQETQYF. CDR3 sequence (DNA): TGTGCCACCAGTGATTCGACAGGGATAGGTCAAGAGACCCAGTACTTC.

The gene calls are TRBV24-1 and TRBJ2-2; no clear D gene. The germline gives CDR1 KGHDR, CDR2 SFDVKD. V lost 5 bases to trimming and J lost 7 bases, with 10 bases between them. The CDR3 is 13 amino acids. CDR3 amino acids: CATSVVGIGELFF. In nucleotides, the CDR3 is TGTGCCACCAGTGTTGTCGGTATCGGGGAGCTGTTTTTT.

V gene TRBV30 combines with J gene TRBJ2-1; no firm D call. Germline-derived CDR1 and CDR2 are GTSNPN and SVGIG (reference sequence). V was trimmed by 0 bases and J by 8 bases, leaving 11 bases between them. This CDR3 spans 13 amino acids. CDR3 nucleotide sequence: TGTGCCTGGAGTGTACACGGCTTCGATGAGCAGTTCTTC. Amino acid sequence: CAWSVHGFDEQFF.

This chain connects TRBV5-1 to TRBJ2-1; 12 nucleotides line up with TRBD2. This CDR3 has 15 amino acids. Losses at the gene ends were 1 base for V and 7 bases for J; bases not matched to a gene: 3. CDR1 SGHRS and CDR2 YFSETQ come from the germline V gene. DNA of the CDR3: TGCGCCAGCAGCTTGACTAGCGGGAGGCTGAATGAGCAGTTCTTC. Protein: CASSLTSGRLNEQFF.

Only a few counts were recorded for this clonotype. The chain recombines TRBV20-1 with TRBJ1-1, with no clear D. The CDR3 is 11 amino acids. The V end was cut by 3 bases, the J end by 8 bases, with 10 bases between. Germline CDR1 and CDR2: DFQATT and SNEGSKA (reference sequence). CDR3 amino acids: CSASSTVEAFF. As DNA, the CDR3 is TGCAGTGCTAGTTCGACCGTCGAAGCTTTCTTT.

The chain couples TRBV4-1 to TRBJ2-3, with TRBD2 matching 13 bases. In germline, CDR1 is MGHRA, CDR2 YSYEKL. The CDR3 has 20 amino acids. V shed 4 bases and J 2 bases; nucleotides not matched to a gene: 15. DNA for the CDR3: TGCGCCAGCAGCCTTTCCGTACTAGCGGGGGGGCTTGTGGACACAGATACGCAGTATTTT. It codes for CASSLSVLAGGLVDTDTQYF.

The chain links TRBV29-1 to TRBJ2-7; D remains ambiguous. The CDR3 has 13 residues. Trimming took off 5 bases at V and 4 bases at J, with 15 bases between the two ends. CDR1 and CDR2 from the germline V gene are SQVTM and ANQGSEA. The CDR3 coding sequence is TGCAGCGTTTCCCGAACCGACCGGTACGAGCAGTACTTC. Its translation is CSVSRTDRYEQYF.

This clonotype was counted a few times. A read error may produce the germline difference seen at one junction end. The rearrangement links TRBV7-3 to TRBJ2-1; 7 nucleotides line up with TRBD2. Germline-derived CDR1 and CDR2 are SGHTA and FQGTGA. CDR3 size: 16 residues. CDR3 loop: CASSVTPGLGHNEQFF. CDR3 DNA sequence: TGTGCCAGCAGCGTAACACCCGGACTAGGGCACAATGAGCAGTTCTTC.

This clonotype was recorded at least ten times. The chain joins TRBV24-1 to TRBJ2-1; TRBD2 aligns across 9 bases. CDR1 and CDR2 from the germline V gene are KGHDR and SFDVKD. V dropped 7 bases and J dropped 0; count of bases not matched to a gene: 3. The CDR3 loop spans 15 amino acids. CDR3 in amino acids: CATRDSGGSYNEQFF. The CDR3 bases are TGTGCCACCAGAGATAGCGGGGGCTCCTACAATGAGCAGTTCTTC.

The J gene is TRBJ1-6, the V gene TRBV4-2; 9 positions match TRBD1. V shed 0 bases, J shed 6 bases, and the junction held 9 bases outside the gene matches. Germline V CDR1 and CDR2: LGHNA, YNFKEQ. The CDR3 loop spans 18 amino acids. CDR3 protein: CASSQELNRDRVNSPLHF. The CDR3 DNA is TGTGCCAGCAGCCAAGAGCTGAACCGGGACAGGGTTAATTCACCCCTCCACTTT.

The V call is TRBV20-1, the J call TRBJ2-1; TRBD2 agrees at 9 bases. Germline CDR1 and CDR2: DFQATT and SNEGSKA (reference sequence). This CDR3 is built from 14 residues. Trimming cost V 6 bases and J 14 bases; bases outside gene matches: 17. CDR3 sequence reads: CSAAFGGRAEMEFF. The CDR3 DNA follows: TGCAGTGCCGCATTCGGCGGGAGGGCCGAAATGGAGTTCTTC.

In this sample, this clonotype turned up a few times. V is TRBV3-1 and J is TRBJ2-2; D is tentatively TRBD1 or TRBD2 (6 bases each). Germline V gene lookup returns CDR1 LGHDT and CDR2 YNNKEL (reference sequence). The CDR3 length is 17 residues. Trimming took off 3 bases at V and 6 bases at J, with 20 bases between the two ends. The CDR3 loop is CASSHAYREVTPGELFF. In nucleotides, the CDR3 is TGTGCCAGCAGCCACGCCTACAGGGAGGTGACCCCCGGGGAGCTGTTTTTT.

The J gene is TRBJ2-7, the V gene TRBV5-1; D is undetermined. The CDR3 totals 12 residues. V shed 4 bases and J shed 5 bases, with 10 bases lying between them. CDR1 SGHRS and CDR2 YFSETQ come from the germline V gene. CDR3 region: CASSHGSDEQYF. The CDR3 DNA follows: TGCGCCAGCAGCCATGGCAGCGACGAGCAGTACTTC.

This clonotype was counted only a few times. The chain carries TRBV5-1 and TRBJ2-7; 7 nucleotides match TRBD1. Germline V gene data show CDR1 as SGHRS and CDR2 as YFSETQ. V shed 4 bases, J shed 7 bases, and the junction held 2 bases outside the gene matches. The CDR3 runs to 11 residues. CDR3 in amino acids: CASSGDREQYF. The CDR3 DNA is TGCGCCAGCAGCGGGGACAGAGAGCAGTACTTC.

In its sample, this clonotype was seen a few times. The chain is built from TRBV15 and TRBJ2-7, with TRBD1 matching 9 bases. The J segment lost 0 bases and the V segment lost 1 base, leaving 1 base of the junction unmatched. The germline gives CDR1 LNHNV, CDR2 YYDKDF (reference sequence). The CDR3 runs 15 residues. CDR3 nucleotides: TGTGCCACCAGCAGAGGGGACAGGGCCTCCTACGAGCAGTACTTC. This encodes CATSRGDRASYEQYF.

This clonotype came up a few times. The chain has TRBV18 and TRBJ2-1, with D hard to call. Germline assignment: CDR1 KGHSH and CDR2 LQKENI. Trimming cost V 2 bases and J 3 bases, with 8 bases left between them. The CDR3 has 14 residues. This CDR3 reads CASSPKVDYNEQFF. In DNA, the CDR3 is TGTGCCAGCTCACCAAAGGTCGACTACAATGAGCAGTTCTTC.